This paragraph reports one TCR beta chain. The antigen remains unidentified. A single record per CDR3 protein comes from TCRdb applying MiXCR to the 5' RACE reads. Among 550,000 to 750,000 distinct CDR3 sequences listed, about 14% were seen once. Per germline, CDR1 MGHDK and CDR2 SYGVNS. Trimming left V 5 bases short and J 4 bases short, with 18 bases between. The CDR3 totals 16 residues. The data stem from a study of T cells after yellow fever vaccination. Overall study: The fractions with low cell numbers were processed using SMART-Seq v4 Ultra Low Input.

Findings and limits, study-wide: Repertoires obtained by FACS sorting could include abundant clonotypes that entered as contaminants from the bulk population.

The sequence derives from a man aged 30-40 years who received the YFV17D yellow fever vaccine. The starting material was PBMCs, obtained on the day of the yellow fever booster vaccination. The chain employs TRBV25-1 and TRBJ1-3, with unresolved D. CDR3 region: CASSPLGSTKGNTIYF. For the CDR3, the DNA is TGTGCCAGCAGTCCCCTGGGCAGTACGAAAGGAAACACCATATATTTT.